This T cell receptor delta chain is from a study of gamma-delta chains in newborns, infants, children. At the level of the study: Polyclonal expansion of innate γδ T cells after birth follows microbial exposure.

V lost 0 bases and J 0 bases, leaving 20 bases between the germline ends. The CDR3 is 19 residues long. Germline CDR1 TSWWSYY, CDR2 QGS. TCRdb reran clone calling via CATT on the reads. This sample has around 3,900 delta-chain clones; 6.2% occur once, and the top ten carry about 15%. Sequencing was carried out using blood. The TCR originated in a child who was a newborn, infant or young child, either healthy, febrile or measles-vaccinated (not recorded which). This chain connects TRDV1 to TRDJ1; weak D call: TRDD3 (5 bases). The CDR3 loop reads CALGELPAFSIRNTDKLIF. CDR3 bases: TGTGCTCTTGGGGAACTCCCTGCCTTTTCTATACGAAACACCGATAAACTCATCTTT.